The entry that follows covers one T cell receptor beta chain sequence. Its antigen is unknown. The data derive from a study of T-cell memory formation after mild COVID-19. Study as a whole: Largely, the TCR clusters proved donor specific.

Study results and caveats: Clones shrinking between day 15 and 85 showed a balanced CD4/CD8 split, and those that grew later tilted toward CD4+. CD4+ contracting clones were mainly CM and EM; CD8+ ones, EMRA.

V dropped 6 bases and J dropped 1 base, with 10 bases sitting between them. This CDR3 has 14 residues. Germline CDR1 and CDR2: MNHEY and SVGEGT. TCRdb passed the 5' RACE reads through MiXCR, listing each CDR3 protein once. The data show approximately 210,000 distinct CDR3 sequences, over 9.5% seen once. This chain uses TRBV6-2 or TRBV6-3 with TRBJ2-1; unclear D gene. What was sequenced was PBMCs or a T cell subset sorted from them (not recorded which). This receptor was obtained from a young man who had mild COVID-19 (a few samples of this study predate the infection). Cell type and time point are not known. For the CDR3, the DNA is TGTGCCAGCAGCCAAAGCCGGTCCTACAATGAGCAGTTCTTC. Encoded protein: CASSQSRSYNEQFF.